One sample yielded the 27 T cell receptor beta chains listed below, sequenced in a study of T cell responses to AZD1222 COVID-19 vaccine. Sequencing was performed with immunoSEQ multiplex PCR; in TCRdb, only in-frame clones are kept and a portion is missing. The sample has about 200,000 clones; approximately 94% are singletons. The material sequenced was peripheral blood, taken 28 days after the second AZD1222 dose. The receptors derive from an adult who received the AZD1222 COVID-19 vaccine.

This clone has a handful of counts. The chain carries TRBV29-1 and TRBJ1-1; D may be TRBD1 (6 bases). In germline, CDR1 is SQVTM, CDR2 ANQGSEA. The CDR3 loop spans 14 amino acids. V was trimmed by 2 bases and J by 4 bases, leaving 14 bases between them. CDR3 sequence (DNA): TGCAGCGTTGAACAAGGGGGTCGGAGCACTGAAGCTTTCTTT. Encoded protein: CSVEQGGRSTEAFF. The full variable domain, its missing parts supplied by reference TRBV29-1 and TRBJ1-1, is SAVISQKPSRDICQRGTSLTIQCQVDSQVTMMFWYRQQPGQSLTLIATANQGSEATYESGFVIDKFPISRPNLTFSTLTVSNMSPEDSSIYLCSVEQGGRSTEAFFGQGTRLTVV.

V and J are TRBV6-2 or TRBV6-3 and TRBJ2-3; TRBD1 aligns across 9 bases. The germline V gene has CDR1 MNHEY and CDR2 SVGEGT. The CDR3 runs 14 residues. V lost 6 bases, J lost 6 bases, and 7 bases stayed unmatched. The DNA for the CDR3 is TGTGCCAGCAGCCACGCACAGGGGGCCGATACGCAGTATTTT. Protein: CASSHAQGADTQYF.

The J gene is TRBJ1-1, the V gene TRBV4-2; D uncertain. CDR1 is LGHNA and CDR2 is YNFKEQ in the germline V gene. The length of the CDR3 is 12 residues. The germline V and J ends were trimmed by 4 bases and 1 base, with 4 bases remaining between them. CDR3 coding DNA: TGTGCCAGCAGCCCCGGGAACACTGAAGCTTTCTTT. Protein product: CASSPGNTEAFF.

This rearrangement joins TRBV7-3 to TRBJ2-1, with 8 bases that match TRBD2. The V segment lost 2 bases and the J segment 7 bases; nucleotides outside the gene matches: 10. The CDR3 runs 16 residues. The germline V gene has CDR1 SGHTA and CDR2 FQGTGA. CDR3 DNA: TGTGCCAGCAGCTTACTTTCCGGGGGGGCTAGGAATGAGCAGTTCTTC. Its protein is CASSLLSGGARNEQFF.

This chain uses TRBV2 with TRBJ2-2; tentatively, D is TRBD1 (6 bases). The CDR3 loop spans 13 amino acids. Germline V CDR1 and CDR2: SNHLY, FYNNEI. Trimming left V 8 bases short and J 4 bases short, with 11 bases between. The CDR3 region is CASRQVPTGELFF. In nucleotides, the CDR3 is TGTGCCAGCCGACAGGTCCCCACCGGGGAGCTGTTTTTT.

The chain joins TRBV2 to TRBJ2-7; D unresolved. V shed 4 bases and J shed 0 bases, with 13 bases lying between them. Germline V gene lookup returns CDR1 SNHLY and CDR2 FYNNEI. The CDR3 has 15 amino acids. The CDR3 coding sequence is TGTGCCAGCAGTGTAGGCGCCACCAGCTCCTACGAGCAGTACTTC. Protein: CASSVGATSSYEQYF.

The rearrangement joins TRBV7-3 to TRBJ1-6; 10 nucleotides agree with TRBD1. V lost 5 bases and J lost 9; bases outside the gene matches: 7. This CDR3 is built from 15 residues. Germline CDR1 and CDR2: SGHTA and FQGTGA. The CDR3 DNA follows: TGTGCCAGCAGCCCGGGACAGGGGATAACTTCACCCCTCCACTTT. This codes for CASSPGQGITSPLHF. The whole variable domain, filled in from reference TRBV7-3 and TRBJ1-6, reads GAGVSQTPSNKVTEKGKYVELRCDPISGHTALYWYRQSLGQGPEFLIYFQGTGAADDSGLPNDRFFAVRPEGSVSTLKIQRTERGDSAVYLCASSPGQGITSPLHFGNGTRLTVT.

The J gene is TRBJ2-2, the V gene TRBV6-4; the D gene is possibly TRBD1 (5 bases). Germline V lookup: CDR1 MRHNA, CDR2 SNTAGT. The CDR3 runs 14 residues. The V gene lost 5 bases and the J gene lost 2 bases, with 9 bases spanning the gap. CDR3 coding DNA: TGTGCCAGCAGTCGTGACAGAAACACCGGGGAGCTGTTTTTT. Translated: CASSRDRNTGELFF.

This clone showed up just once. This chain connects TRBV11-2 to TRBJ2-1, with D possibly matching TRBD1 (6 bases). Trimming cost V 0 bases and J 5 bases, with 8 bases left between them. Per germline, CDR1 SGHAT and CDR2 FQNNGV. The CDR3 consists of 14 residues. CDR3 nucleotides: TGTGCCAGCAGCTTAGAGGGGGCCCACAATGAGCAGTTCTTC. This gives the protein CASSLEGAHNEQFF.

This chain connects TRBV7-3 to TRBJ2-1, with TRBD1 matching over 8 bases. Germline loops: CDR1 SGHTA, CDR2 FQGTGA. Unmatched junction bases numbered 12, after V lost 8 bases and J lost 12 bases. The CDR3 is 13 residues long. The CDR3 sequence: CASGTGGSGWQFF. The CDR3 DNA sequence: TGTGCCAGCGGTACAGGGGGATCAGGGTGGCAGTTCTTC.

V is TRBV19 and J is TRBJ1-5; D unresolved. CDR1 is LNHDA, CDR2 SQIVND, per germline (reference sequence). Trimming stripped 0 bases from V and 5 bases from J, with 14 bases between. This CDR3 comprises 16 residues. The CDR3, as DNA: TGTGCCAGTAGTATAGATCAAATAGGGAACTATCAGCCCCAGCATTTT. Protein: CASSIDQIGNYQPQHF.

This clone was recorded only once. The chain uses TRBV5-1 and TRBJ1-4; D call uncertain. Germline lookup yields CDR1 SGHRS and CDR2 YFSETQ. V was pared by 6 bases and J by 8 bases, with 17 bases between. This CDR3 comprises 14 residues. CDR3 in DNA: TGCGCCAGCAAAGGAGGCCAGCGGCGGGAAAAACTGTTTTTT. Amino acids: CASKGGQRREKLFF.

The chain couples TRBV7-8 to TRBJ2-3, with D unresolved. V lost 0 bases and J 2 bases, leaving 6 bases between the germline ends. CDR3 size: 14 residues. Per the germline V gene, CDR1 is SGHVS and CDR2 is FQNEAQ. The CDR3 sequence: CASSLASSTDTQYF. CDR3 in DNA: TGTGCCAGCAGCTTAGCGAGCTCCACAGATACGCAGTATTTT.

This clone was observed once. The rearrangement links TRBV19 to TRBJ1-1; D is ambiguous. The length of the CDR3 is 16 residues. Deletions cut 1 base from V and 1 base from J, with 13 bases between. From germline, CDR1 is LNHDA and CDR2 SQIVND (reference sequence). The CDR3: CASSIASRETNTEAFF. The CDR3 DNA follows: TGTGCCAGTAGTATAGCTTCCCGAGAAACGAACACTGAAGCTTTCTTT. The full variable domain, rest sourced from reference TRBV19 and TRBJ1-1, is DGGITQSPKYLFRKEGQNVTLSCEQNLNHDAMYWYRQDPGQGLRLIYYSQIVNDFQKGDIAEGYSVSREKKESFPLTVTSAQKNPTAFYLCASSIASRETNTEAFFGQGTRLTVV.

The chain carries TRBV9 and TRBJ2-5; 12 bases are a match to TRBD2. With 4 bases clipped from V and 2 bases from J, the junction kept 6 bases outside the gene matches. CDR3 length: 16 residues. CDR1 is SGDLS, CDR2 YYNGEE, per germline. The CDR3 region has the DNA TGTGCCAGCAGCCCCCGGACTAGCGGGGTGCAAGAGACCCAGTACTTC. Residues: CASSPRTSGVQETQYF.

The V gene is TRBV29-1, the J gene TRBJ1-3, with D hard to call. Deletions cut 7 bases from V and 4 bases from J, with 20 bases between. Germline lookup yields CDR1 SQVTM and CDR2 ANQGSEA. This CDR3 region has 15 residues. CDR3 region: CSAEGQGMRGNTIYF. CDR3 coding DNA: TGCAGCGCCGAGGGCCAAGGGATGAGAGGAAACACCATATATTTT. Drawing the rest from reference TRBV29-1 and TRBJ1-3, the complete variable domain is SAVISQKPSRDICQRGTSLTIQCQVDSQVTMMFWYRQQPGQSLTLIATANQGSEATYESGFVIDKFPISRPNLTFSTLTVSNMSPEDSSIYLCSAEGQGMRGNTIYFGEGSWLTVV.

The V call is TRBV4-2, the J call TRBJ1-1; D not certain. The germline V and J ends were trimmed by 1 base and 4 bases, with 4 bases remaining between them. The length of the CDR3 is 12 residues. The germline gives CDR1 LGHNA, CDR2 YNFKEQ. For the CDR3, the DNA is TGTGCCAGCAGCCAAGTCTCCACTGAAGCTTTCTTT. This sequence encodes CASSQVSTEAFF.

The chain's CDR3 is CASSFGEPGDTIYF. Written as DNA, the CDR3 is TGTGCCAGCAGCTTCGGGGAACCGGGGGACACCATATATTTT. This chain connects TRBV7-9 to TRBJ1-3; maybe TRBD1 (5 bases). The CDR3 is 14 amino acids. From germline, CDR1 is SEHNR and CDR2 FQNEAQ (reference sequence). Trimming cost V 3 bases and J 8 bases, with 14 bases left between them.

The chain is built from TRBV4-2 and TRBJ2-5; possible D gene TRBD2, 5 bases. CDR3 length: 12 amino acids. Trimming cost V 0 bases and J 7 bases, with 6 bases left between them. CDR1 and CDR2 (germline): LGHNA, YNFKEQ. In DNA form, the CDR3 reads TGTGCCAGCAGCCAAGATGGGAGGACCCAGTACTTC. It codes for CASSQDGRTQYF.

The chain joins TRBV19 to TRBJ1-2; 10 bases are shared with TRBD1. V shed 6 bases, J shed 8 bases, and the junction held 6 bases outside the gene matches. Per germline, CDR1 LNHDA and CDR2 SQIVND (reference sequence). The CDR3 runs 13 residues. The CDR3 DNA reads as TGTGCCAGTAGAGGCCGGGACAGGGGCGGCTACACCTTC. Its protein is CASRGRDRGGYTF. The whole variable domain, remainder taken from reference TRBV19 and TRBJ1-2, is DGGITQSPKYLFRKEGQNVTLSCEQNLNHDAMYWYRQDPGQGLRLIYYSQIVNDFQKGDIAEGYSVSREKKESFPLTVTSAQKNPTAFYLCASRGRDRGGYTFGSGTRLTVV.

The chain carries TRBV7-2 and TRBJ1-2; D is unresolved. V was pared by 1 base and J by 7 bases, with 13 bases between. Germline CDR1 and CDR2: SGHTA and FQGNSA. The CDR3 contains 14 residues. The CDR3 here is CASSLGWPAGGYTF. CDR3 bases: TGTGCCAGCAGCTTAGGATGGCCGGCGGGTGGCTACACCTTC. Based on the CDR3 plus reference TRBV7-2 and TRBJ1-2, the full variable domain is GAGVSQSPSNKVTEKGKDVELRCDPISGHTALYWYRQSLGQGLEFLIYFQGNSAPDKSGLPSDRFSAERTGGSVSTLTIQRTQQEDSAVYLCASSLGWPAGGYTFGSGTRLTVV.

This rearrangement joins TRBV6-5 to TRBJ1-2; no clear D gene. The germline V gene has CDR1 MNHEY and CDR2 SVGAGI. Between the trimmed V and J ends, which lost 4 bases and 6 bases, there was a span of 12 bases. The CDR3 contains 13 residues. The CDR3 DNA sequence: TGTGCCAGCAGTTCTCGGGCAGAGGATGGCTACACCTTC. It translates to CASSSRAEDGYTF.

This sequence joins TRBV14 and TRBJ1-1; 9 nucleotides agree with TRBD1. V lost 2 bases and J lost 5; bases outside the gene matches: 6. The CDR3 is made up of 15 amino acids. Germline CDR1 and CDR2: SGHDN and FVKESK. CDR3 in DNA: TGTGCCAGCAGCCAAAATTTCGGACAGGGGACTGAAGCTTTCTTT. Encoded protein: CASSQNFGQGTEAFF.

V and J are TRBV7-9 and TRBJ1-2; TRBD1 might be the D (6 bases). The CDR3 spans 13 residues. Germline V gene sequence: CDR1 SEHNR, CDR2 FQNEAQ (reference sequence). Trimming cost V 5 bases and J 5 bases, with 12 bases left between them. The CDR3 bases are TGTGCCAGCAGCCCTGACAGGTGGTATGGCTACACCTTC. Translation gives CASSPDRWYGYTF. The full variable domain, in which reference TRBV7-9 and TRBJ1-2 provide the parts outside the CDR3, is DTGVSQNPRHKITKRGQNVTFRCDPISEHNRLYWYRQTLGQGPEFLTYFQNEAQLEKSRLLSDRFSAERPKGSFSTLEIQRTEQGDSAMYLCASSPDRWYGYTFGSGTRLTVV.

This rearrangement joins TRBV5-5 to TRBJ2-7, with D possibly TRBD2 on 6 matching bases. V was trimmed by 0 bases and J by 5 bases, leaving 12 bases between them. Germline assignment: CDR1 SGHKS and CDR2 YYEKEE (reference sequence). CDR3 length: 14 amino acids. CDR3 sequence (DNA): TGTGCCAGCAGCTTGGAGAGGGGCGGGAACGAGCAGTACTTC. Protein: CASSLERGGNEQYF.

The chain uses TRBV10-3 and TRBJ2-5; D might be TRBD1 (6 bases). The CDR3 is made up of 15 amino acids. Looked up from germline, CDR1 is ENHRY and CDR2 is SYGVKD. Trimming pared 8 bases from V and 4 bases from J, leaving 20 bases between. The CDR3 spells CAISDPRGPGETQYF. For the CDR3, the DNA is TGTGCCATCTCCGACCCCAGGGGCCCAGGAGAGACCCAGTACTTC.

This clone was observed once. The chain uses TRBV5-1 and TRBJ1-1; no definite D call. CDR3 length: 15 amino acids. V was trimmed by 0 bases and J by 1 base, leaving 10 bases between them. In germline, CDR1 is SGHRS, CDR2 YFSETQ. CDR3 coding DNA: TGCGCCAGCAGCTTGGATCGACGGACGAACACTGAAGCTTTCTTT. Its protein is CASSLDRRTNTEAFF.